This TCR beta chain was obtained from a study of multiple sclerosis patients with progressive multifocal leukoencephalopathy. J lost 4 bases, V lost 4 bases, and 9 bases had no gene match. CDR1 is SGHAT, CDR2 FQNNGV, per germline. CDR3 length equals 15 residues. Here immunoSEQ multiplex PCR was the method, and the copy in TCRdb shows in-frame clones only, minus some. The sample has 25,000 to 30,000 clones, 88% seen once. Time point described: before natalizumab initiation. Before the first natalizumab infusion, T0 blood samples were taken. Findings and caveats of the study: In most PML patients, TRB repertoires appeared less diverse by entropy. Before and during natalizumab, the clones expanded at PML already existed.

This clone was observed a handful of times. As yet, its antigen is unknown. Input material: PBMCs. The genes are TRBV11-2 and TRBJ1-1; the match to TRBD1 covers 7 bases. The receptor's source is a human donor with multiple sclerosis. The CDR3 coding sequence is TGTGCCAGCAGCTCTCAGGGGGACTGGGGCACTGAAGCTTTCTTT. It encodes CASSSQGDWGTEAFF.